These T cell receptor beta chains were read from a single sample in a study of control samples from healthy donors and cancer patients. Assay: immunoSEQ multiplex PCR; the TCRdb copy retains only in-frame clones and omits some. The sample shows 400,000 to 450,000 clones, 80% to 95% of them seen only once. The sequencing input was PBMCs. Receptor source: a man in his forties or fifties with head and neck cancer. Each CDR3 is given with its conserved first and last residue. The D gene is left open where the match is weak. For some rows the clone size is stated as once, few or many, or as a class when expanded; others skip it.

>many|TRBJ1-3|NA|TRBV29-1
CSVRTGGGNTIYF
TGCAGCGTACGAACCGGGGGTGGAAACACCATATATTTT
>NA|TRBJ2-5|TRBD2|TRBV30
CAWSLGGEETQYF
TGTGCCTGGAGCCTGGGGGGGGAGGAGACCCAGTACTTC
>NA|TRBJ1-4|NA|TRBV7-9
CASSLGGDPNEKLFF
TGTGCCAGCAGCTTAGGCGGGGATCCTAATGAAAAACTGTTTTTT
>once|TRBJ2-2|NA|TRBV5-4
CASSFLGGALTGELFF
TGTGCCAGCAGCTTTTTAGGGGGTGCTTTAACCGGGGAGCTGTTTTTT
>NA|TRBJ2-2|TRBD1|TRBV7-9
CASRRDRDTGELFF
TGTGCCAGCAGACGGGACAGGGATACCGGGGAGCTGTTTTTT
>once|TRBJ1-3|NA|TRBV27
CASSQGGDTIYF
TGTGCCAGCAGCCAGGGCGGGGACACCATATATTTT
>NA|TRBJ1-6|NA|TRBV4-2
CASSQVGSNSPLHF
TGTGCCAGCAGCCAAGTGGGGTCGAATTCACCCCTCCACTTT
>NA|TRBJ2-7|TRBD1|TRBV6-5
CASSPDRGRTYEQYF
TGTGCCAGCAGTCCCGACAGGGGGAGAACCTACGAGCAGTACTTC
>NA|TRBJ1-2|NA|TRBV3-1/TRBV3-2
CASSQDAPGEGGYTF
TGTGCCAGCAGCCAAGATGCACCGGGAGAGGGGGGCTACACCTTC
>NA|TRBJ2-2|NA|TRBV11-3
CASSKQTGSSTGELFF
TGTGCCAGCAGCAAGCAGACCGGGAGCAGCACCGGGGAGCTGTTTTTT
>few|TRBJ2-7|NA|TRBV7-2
CASSLSKPLSYEQYF
TGTGCCAGCAGCCTCTCGAAGCCCTTGAGTTACGAGCAGTACTTC
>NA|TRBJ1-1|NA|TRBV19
CASSIGRGVYTEAFF
TGTGCCAGTAGTATTGGCAGGGGTGTGTACACTGAAGCTTTCTTT
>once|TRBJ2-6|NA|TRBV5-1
CASSWMTVSGANVLTF
TGCGCCAGCAGCTGGATGACAGTCTCTGGGGCCAACGTCCTGACTTTC
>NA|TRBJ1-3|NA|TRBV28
CASSRVGVQFGNTIYF
TGTGCCAGCAGCCGAGTGGGGGTGCAATTTGGAAACACCATATATTTT
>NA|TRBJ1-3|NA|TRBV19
CASRDRTSGNTIYF
TGTGCCAGCCGTGACAGAACCTCTGGAAACACCATATATTTT
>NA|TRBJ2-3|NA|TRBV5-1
CASSPYPNTDTQYF
TGCGCCAGCAGCCCCTACCCTAACACAGATACGCAGTATTTT
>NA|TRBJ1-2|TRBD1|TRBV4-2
CASSQEGTDNYGYTF
TGTGCCAGCAGCCAAGAGGGGACAGATAACTATGGCTACACCTTC
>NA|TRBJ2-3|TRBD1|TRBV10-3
CAISESSAGGPFTDTQYF
TGTGCCATCAGTGAGTCGAGCGCAGGGGGACCCTTCACAGATACGCAGTATTTT
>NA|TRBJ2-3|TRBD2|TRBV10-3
CAISDRTRLTDTQYF
TGTGCCATCAGCGATCGGACTAGGTTGACAGATACGCAGTATTTT
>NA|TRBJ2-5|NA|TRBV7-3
CASSSGAGKQETQYF
TGTGCCAGCAGCTCGGGGGCGGGGAAACAAGAGACCCAGTACTTC
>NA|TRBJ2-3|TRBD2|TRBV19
CASSTSGGDTDTQYF
TGTGCCAGTAGTACTAGCGGGGGAGACACAGATACGCAGTATTTT
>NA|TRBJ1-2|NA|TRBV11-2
CASSLVQGGWSGYTF
TGTGCCAGCAGCTTAGTACAGGGAGGGTGGAGTGGCTACACCTTC
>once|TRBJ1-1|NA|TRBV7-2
CASSRSRALNTEAFF
TGTGCCAGCAGCAGATCCAGGGCCCTGAACACTGAAGCTTTCTTT
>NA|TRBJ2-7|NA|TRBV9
CASSVAGVGEQYF
TGTGCCAGCAGCGTGGCCGGGGTGGGCGAGCAGTACTTC
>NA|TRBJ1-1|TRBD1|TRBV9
CASSVEGRGQDEAFF
TGTGCCAGCAGCGTAGAGGGGAGGGGGCAAGATGAAGCTTTCTTT
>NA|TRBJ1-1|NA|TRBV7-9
CASSLGSGARTEAFF
TGTGCCAGCAGCTTAGGTTCTGGGGCCCGCACTGAAGCTTTCTTT